These T cell receptor beta chains were read from a single sample in a study of blood T cell repertoires in COVID-19. This table comes from immunoSEQ multiplex PCR, and its TCRdb copy is limited to in-frame clones, with some not included. Of some 110,000 clones listed, around 80% are singletons. What was sequenced was peripheral blood. All receptors derive from an older man with active or convalescent COVID-19. Each CDR3 is given with its conserved first and last residue. Each record gives: D gene, V gene, CDR3 protein. The D gene is left open where the match is weak.

TRBD1 | TRBV4-1 | CASSSTGGDGYTF
TRBD2 | TRBV6-1 | CASSEELAGASYEQYF
. | TRBV5-1 | CASSSAGPQDTQYF
TRBD1 | TRBV19 | CASSVALRGSNEKLFF
. | TRBV5-1 | CASRRSSYEQYF
TRBD1 | TRBV19 | CASSIESGRGLPQHF
. | TRBV11-3 | CASSLEGRGTDTQYF
TRBD2 | TRBV5-1 | CASSLWGLAGVDTQYF
TRBD2 | TRBV5-8 | CASSPLLDGRARNEQFF
TRBD2 | TRBV27 | CASRGLAAYNEQFF
TRBD2 | TRBV6-4 | CASSDAGGTDTQYF
. | TRBV3-1/TRBV3-2 | CASLQVGYGYTF
. | TRBV2 | CASSRRGNTGELFF
. | TRBV19 | CASTGVEGNTIYF
TRBD1 | TRBV24-1 | CATSDPGQGTGELFF
TRBD1 | TRBV18 | CASSGGQGSYQPQHF
TRBD1 | TRBV5-1 | CASSLDPGQGNQPQHF
. | TRBV7-9 | CASRPLNEKETQYF
TRBD1 | TRBV27 | CASSFGDRGEQYF
. | TRBV6-1 | CASSDEGAGSYEQYF
TRBD1 | TRBV5-1 | CASSLGTAYNEKLFF
. | TRBV14 | CASSHLGGAKNYYGYTF